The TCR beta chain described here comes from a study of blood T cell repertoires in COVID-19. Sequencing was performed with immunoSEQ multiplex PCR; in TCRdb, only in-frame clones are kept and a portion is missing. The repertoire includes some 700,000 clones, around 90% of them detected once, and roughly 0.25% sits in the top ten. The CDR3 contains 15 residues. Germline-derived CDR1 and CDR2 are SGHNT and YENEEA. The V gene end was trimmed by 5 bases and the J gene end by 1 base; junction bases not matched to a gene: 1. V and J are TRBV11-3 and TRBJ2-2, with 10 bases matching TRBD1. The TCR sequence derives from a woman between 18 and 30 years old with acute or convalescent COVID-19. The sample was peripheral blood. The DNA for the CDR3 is TGTGCCAGCAGCCGGGACAGGGGGAACACCGGGGAGCTGTTTTTT. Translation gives CASSRDRGNTGELFF.